This T cell receptor (beta chain) came from a study of cytomegalovirus exposure and HLA in healthy donors. Study in general: Earlier work reported approximately 110 million unique TCR beta sequences from 150 million to 200 million T cells.

Both 60 Vbeta primers and 13 Jbeta primers went into the PCR. The data were produced by immunoSEQ multiplex PCR, yet TCRdb's version contains in-frame clones alone and is incomplete. The sample lists roughly 160,000 clones, approximately 80% occurring once. The sequencing input was PBMCs. This receptor was identified in a male donor in good health and CMV-seronegative.

The chain's CDR3 is CATSRPYLGQKNNEQFF. The CDR3 DNA reads TGTGCCACCAGCAGGCCTTACCTTGGACAGAAGAACAATGAGCAGTTCTTC. The chain is built from TRBV15 and TRBJ2-1; D perhaps matches TRBD1 (6 bases). CDR3 size: 17 residues. V was trimmed by 3 bases and J by 5 bases, leaving 20 bases between them. The germline CDR1 and CDR2 sequences are LNHNV and YYDKDF (reference sequence).